The next 27 T cell receptor beta chains were all read from a single sample in a study of blood T cell repertoires in COVID-19. Here immunoSEQ multiplex PCR was the method, and the copy in TCRdb shows in-frame clones only, minus some. Counted here are roughly 100,000 clones, approximately 87% occurring once; the ten biggest clones make up roughly 15%. Sequencing used peripheral blood. These TCRs come from a man aged 45 to 65 with acute or convalescent COVID-19.

V gene TRBV7-9 combines with J gene TRBJ2-1, with 8 bases lining up with TRBD2. The CDR3 is 13 residues long. Germline V lookup: CDR1 SEHNR, CDR2 FQNEAQ (reference sequence). J gave up 6 bases and V 5 bases, and 3 bases lay outside the gene matches. The CDR3 loop is CASSSGSVNEQFF. CDR3 nucleotides: TGTGCCAGCAGCAGCGGGAGTGTCAATGAGCAGTTCTTC.

There are a few counts of this clone. This chain connects TRBV2 to TRBJ2-2, with 8 positions matching TRBD1. CDR1 is SNHLY, CDR2 FYNNEI, per germline. The CDR3 spans 15 residues. The V gene end was trimmed by 5 bases and the J gene end by 4 bases; junction bases not matched to a gene: 6. The CDR3 DNA is TGTGCCAGCAGTCCCCGGGGACAGGTCACCGGGGAGCTGTTTTTT. Its protein is CASSPRGQVTGELFF.

The gene calls are TRBV6-4 and TRBJ2-3; tentatively, D is TRBD2 (6 bases). Germline V CDR1 and CDR2: MRHNA, SNTAGT. The CDR3 covers 13 residues. V shed 4 bases and J shed 2 bases, with 7 bases lying between them. The CDR3 here is CASSAGDTDTQYF. The CDR3 DNA sequence: TGTGCCAGCAGTGCGGGAGACACAGATACGCAGTATTTT.

This chain uses TRBV19 with TRBJ2-1; TRBD1 agrees at 9 bases. The V gene end was trimmed by 8 bases and the J gene end by 5 bases; junction bases not matched to a gene: 10. The CDR3 is 15 amino acids. The germline gives CDR1 LNHDA, CDR2 SQIVND (reference sequence). CDR3 loop: CASATTGGRNNEQFF. Here the CDR3 DNA reads TGTGCCAGTGCAACGACAGGGGGGAGGAACAATGAGCAGTTCTTC.

This chain links TRBV27 with TRBJ2-1; a possible D gene is TRBD1 (5 bases). V dropped 2 bases and J dropped 8 bases, with 7 bases sitting between them. The CDR3 loop spans 12 amino acids. Germline CDR1 and CDR2: MNHEY and SMNVEV (reference sequence). CDR3 nucleotides: TGTGCCAGCAGTTTAGGGGCTCATGAGCAGTTCTTC. Translating gives CASSLGAHEQFF.

The V gene is TRBV5-6, the J gene TRBJ1-2; 8 nucleotides agree with TRBD1. V lost 5 bases, J lost 10 bases, and 10 bases stayed unmatched. Looked up from germline, CDR1 is SGHDT and CDR2 is YYEEEE. The CDR3 runs to 13 residues. The CDR3 reads CASRQTGAEDYTF. The CDR3 region has the DNA TGTGCCAGCAGACAGACAGGGGCGGAGGACTACACCTTC. Looking up the rest from reference TRBV5-6 and TRBJ1-2 gives the full variable domain: DAGVTQSPTHLIKTRGQQVTLRCSPKSGHDTVSWYQQALGQGPQFIFQYYEEEERQRGNFPDRFSGHQFPNYSSELNVNALLLGDSALYLCASRQTGAEDYTFGSGTRLTVV.

V gene TRBV5-1 combines with J gene TRBJ1-2; D remains ambiguous. This CDR3 is 14 amino acids long. The V end lost 0 bases, the J end lost 3 bases, and 9 bases lay between the germline ends. Germline loops: CDR1 SGHRS, CDR2 YFSETQ. Written as DNA, the CDR3 is TGCGCCAGCAGCTTGGGAAGCGGGTACTATGGCTACACCTTC. This translates into CASSLGSGYYGYTF.

CDR3 sequence reads: CSVKDRDNQPQHF. For the CDR3, the DNA is TGCAGCGTGAAGGACAGGGACAATCAGCCCCAGCATTTT. The rearrangement links TRBV29-1 to TRBJ1-5, with TRBD1 identical over 8 bases. CDR3 length: 13 residues. Germline V CDR1 and CDR2: SQVTM, ANQGSEA. The V gene end was trimmed by 6 bases and the J gene end by 3 bases; junction bases not matched to a gene: 4.

V is TRBV7-8 and J is TRBJ1-5; D not certain. The CDR3 runs to 13 residues. V dropped 5 bases and J dropped 0 bases, with 5 bases sitting between them. CDR1 SGHVS and CDR2 FQNEAQ come from the germline V gene. CDR3 nucleotide sequence: TGTGCCAGCAGCCCCAATAGCAATCAGCCCCAGCATTTT. It yields the protein CASSPNSNQPQHF.

This chain connects TRBV7-6 to TRBJ2-1; 10 bases match TRBD1. J lost 10 bases, V lost 1 base, and 1 base had no gene match. CDR1 is SGHVS, CDR2 FNYEAQ, per germline. This CDR3 comprises 13 residues. CDR3 nucleotides: TGTGCCAGCAGCTTAGGACAGGGGGCGGAGCAGTTCTTC. Protein: CASSLGQGAEQFF.

The chain is built from TRBV11-3 and TRBJ2-3; weak D call: TRBD1 (6 bases). This CDR3 comprises 16 residues. The V end lost 3 bases, the J end lost 2 bases, and 15 bases lay between the germline ends. CDR1 is SGHNT and CDR2 is YENEEA in the germline V gene. For the CDR3, the DNA is TGTGCCAGCAGCTTCGGACCGGGACATAACACAGATACGCAGTATTTT. Protein: CASSFGPGHNTDTQYF.

The V gene is TRBV28, the J gene TRBJ2-1; 7 bases match TRBD2. This CDR3 contains 15 residues. Germline V gene sequence: CDR1 MDHEN, CDR2 SYDVKM. Trimming cost V 8 bases and J 8 bases; bases outside gene matches: 15. Here the CDR3 reads CASPPPGGRIHEQFF. The CDR3 region has the DNA TGTGCCAGCCCTCCACCTGGCGGGAGAATCCATGAGCAGTTCTTC. The variable domain in full, completed from reference TRBV28 and TRBJ2-1, reads DVKVTQSSRYLVKRTGEKVFLECVQDMDHENMFWYRQDPGLGLRLIYFSYDVKMKEKGDIPEGYSVSREKKERFSLILESASTNQTSMYLCASPPPGGRIHEQFFGPGTRLTVL.

The chain recombines TRBV7-2 with TRBJ2-7; 12 bases match TRBD1. This CDR3 comprises 15 residues. The germline gives CDR1 SGHTA, CDR2 FQGNSA. J gave up 6 bases and V 5 bases, and 8 bases lay outside the gene matches. The chain's CDR3 is CASSKPGTGGAEQYF. CDR3 nucleotide sequence: TGTGCCAGCAGCAAGCCAGGGACAGGGGGCGCCGAGCAGTACTTC.

V and J are TRBV4-1 and TRBJ2-1; tentatively, D is TRBD1 (5 bases). Trimming pared 2 bases from V and 6 bases from J, leaving 14 bases between. Germline V CDR1 and CDR2: MGHRA, YSYEKL. The CDR3 runs to 15 residues. The CDR3 coding sequence is TGCGCCAGCAGCCAAAGGGCAGGGAATACCAATGAGCAGTTCTTC. It yields the protein CASSQRAGNTNEQFF.

CDR3 DNA sequence: TGTGCCGGCACAGCGACAGGGGGCGGCTATGGCTACACCTTC. The encoded protein is CAGTATGGGYGYTF. J is TRBJ1-2 and V is TRBV10-3, with 10 bases fitting TRBD1. With V trimmed by 11 bases and J by 4 bases, 10 bases remained unmatched. Per germline, CDR1 ENHRY and CDR2 SYGVKD. The CDR3 runs 14 residues.

The V call is TRBV5-1, the J call TRBJ2-3; D may be TRBD1 (5 bases). V was clipped by 2 bases and J by 2 bases, with 9 bases between them. CDR3 length: 14 residues. Germline CDR1 and CDR2: SGHRS and YFSETQ. CDR3 amino acids: CASSLQVATDTQYF. The CDR3 nucleotides are TGCGCCAGCAGCTTACAGGTGGCCACAGATACGCAGTATTTT.

The chain has TRBV7-2 and TRBJ2-1; 8 nucleotides align to TRBD2. Germline CDR1 and CDR2: SGHTA and FQGNSA. The CDR3 has 12 amino acids. After removal of 4 bases from V and 10 bases from J, the junction contained 3 bases not matched to a gene. The CDR3 coding sequence is TGTGCCAGCAGCTCGGGAGGGCGGGAGCAGTTCTTC. Its protein is CASSSGGREQFF.

J is TRBJ2-1 and V is TRBV29-1; 12 bases fit TRBD2. The CDR3 is made up of 15 amino acids. The J segment lost 4 bases and the V segment lost 4 bases, leaving 5 bases of the junction unmatched. The germline CDR1 and CDR2 sequences are SQVTM and ANQGSEA. The CDR3 protein is CSVGASGRGYNEQFF. The CDR3 DNA reads TGCAGCGTTGGGGCTAGCGGGAGGGGTTACAATGAGCAGTTCTTC.

The gene calls are TRBV5-1 and TRBJ2-1, with D tentatively TRBD2 (6 bases). There are 16 residues in the CDR3. Trimming left V 4 bases short and J 1 base short, with 15 bases between. The V gene's germline CDR1 is SGHRS and CDR2 YFSETQ. CDR3: CASSVVRGRSYNEQFF. For the CDR3, the DNA is TGCGCCAGCAGCGTTGTGCGGGGTCGGTCCTACAATGAGCAGTTCTTC.

The chain uses TRBV28 and TRBJ1-6, with D tentatively TRBD1 (5 bases). The ends were cut back, 3 bases at V and 7 bases at J, with 7 bases in the middle. This CDR3 is 13 amino acids long. From germline, CDR1 is MDHEN and CDR2 SYDVKM. In DNA, the CDR3 is TGTGCCAGCAGTTTCGGGGGAAATTCACCCCTCCACTTT. Protein product: CASSFGGNSPLHF.

The chain uses TRBV27 and TRBJ2-7; TRBD1 agrees at 9 bases. The CDR3 has 16 residues. Germline trimming cut 3 bases from V and 3 bases from J; bases unmatched to any gene: 9. Germline V CDR1 and CDR2: MNHEY, SMNVEV (reference sequence). Written as DNA, the CDR3 is TGTGCCAGCAGTTTTTTTCCGGGACAGGGAAACTACGAGCAGTACTTC. This gives the protein CASSFFPGQGNYEQYF.

The chain carries TRBV12-5 and TRBJ1-5; 7 bases agree with TRBD1. CDR3 length: 15 residues. The junction had 5 bases not matched to a gene; V was cut back by 5 bases and J by 1 base. The V gene's germline CDR1 is LGHNT and CDR2 FRNRAP. The CDR3 nucleotides are TGTGCTAGTGGTGAAGGGACAGCGAGCAATCAGCCCCAGCATTTT. Protein product: CASGEGTASNQPQHF.

As concerns this clone: The identical CDR3 is also encoded by other nucleotide sequences in the sample. The rearrangement joins TRBV30 to TRBJ1-2, with TRBD1 as a possible D gene (5 bases). The CDR3 covers 12 residues. Trimming removed 2 bases at V and 4 bases at J, with 8 bases between. Germline lookup yields CDR1 GTSNPN and CDR2 SVGIG (reference sequence). CDR3: CAWSPDSYGYTF. CDR3 nucleotide sequence: TGTGCCTGGAGTCCCGACAGCTATGGCTACACCTTC.

V gene TRBV6-6 combines with J gene TRBJ2-3; 7 bases line up with TRBD1. The CDR3 runs 14 residues. Trimming cost V 6 bases and J 2 bases; bases outside gene matches: 5. Germline CDR1 MNHNY, CDR2 SVGAGI (reference sequence). CDR3 bases: TGTGCCAGCAGCCGACAGGGTTTCACAGATACGCAGTATTTT. Its protein is CASSRQGFTDTQYF.

The chain carries TRBV6-4 and TRBJ2-7, with a weak D call TRBD1 (5 bases). Per germline, CDR1 MRHNA and CDR2 SNTAGT. This CDR3 region has 15 residues. V lost 6 bases and J 2 bases, leaving 17 bases between the germline ends. The CDR3 sequence: CASRPTDQGPYEQYF. The DNA of the CDR3 is TGTGCCAGCAGACCGACAGACCAGGGCCCCTACGAGCAGTACTTC.

This chain joins TRBV7-9 and TRBJ2-3; 8 bases align to TRBD2. Germline V gene lookup returns CDR1 SEHNR and CDR2 FQNEAQ (reference sequence). The CDR3 extends over 17 amino acids. V shed 3 bases and J 4 bases; nucleotides not matched to a gene: 12. The CDR3 sequence is CASSFKTSGTSPDTQYF. In nucleotides, the CDR3 is TGTGCCAGCAGCTTTAAAACTAGCGGCACGTCGCCAGATACGCAGTATTTT.

The chain recombines TRBV19 with TRBJ2-3, with unresolved D. This CDR3 has 14 amino acids. Looked up from germline, CDR1 is LNHDA and CDR2 is SQIVND (reference sequence). The V end lost 7 bases, the J end lost 2 bases, and 13 bases lay between the germline ends. The chain's CDR3 is CASTSRRNTDTQYF. CDR3 DNA sequence: TGTGCCAGTACCTCCCGGCGGAACACAGATACGCAGTATTTT.